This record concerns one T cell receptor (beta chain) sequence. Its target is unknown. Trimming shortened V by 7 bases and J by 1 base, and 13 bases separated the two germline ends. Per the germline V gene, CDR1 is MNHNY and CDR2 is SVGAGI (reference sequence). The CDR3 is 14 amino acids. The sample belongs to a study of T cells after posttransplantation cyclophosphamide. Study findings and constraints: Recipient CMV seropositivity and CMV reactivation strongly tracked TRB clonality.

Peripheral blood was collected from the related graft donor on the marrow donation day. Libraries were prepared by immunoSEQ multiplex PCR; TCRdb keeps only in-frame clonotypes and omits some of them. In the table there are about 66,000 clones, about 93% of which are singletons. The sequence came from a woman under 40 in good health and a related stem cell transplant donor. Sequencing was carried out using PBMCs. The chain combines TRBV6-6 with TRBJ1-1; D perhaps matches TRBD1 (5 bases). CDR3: CASTPTGGNTEAFF. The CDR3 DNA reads TGTGCCAGCACCCCTACGGGGGGGAACACTGAAGCTTTCTTT.